This T cell receptor (beta chain) was found in a study of blood T cell repertoires in COVID-19. Turning to the study itself: Italy, Spain and the United States were the sources of the convalescent and acute COVID-19 samples. PBMCs, B-cell-depleted T cells, or T cells were the source of the cDNA or gDNA that made up the material.

V dropped 0 bases and J dropped 5; count of bases not matched to a gene: 5. This CDR3 spans 15 amino acids. Germline CDR1 and CDR2: LGHNA and YNFKEQ. How the authors handled the data: Amplification of reference gene primers was used by the study to estimate nucleated cell counts. Clones were read by immunoSEQ multiplex PCR, and TCRdb kept only the in-frame ones, dropping some. V and J calls and clone size are as listed in that table; D and trimming were resolved from the DNA. The sample lists around 200,000 clones, roughly 77% occurring once. Patients at the Seattle site were enrolled during active infection and followed longitudinally.

The TCR comes from a woman aged 40 to 49 with COVID-19, enrolled during active disease. V usage is TRBV4-2 and J usage is TRBJ2-5; 8 bases map to TRBD2. The specimen was peripheral blood. The CDR3 here is CASSQDRASGETQYF. The CDR3 DNA follows: TGTGCCAGCAGCCAAGATCGGGCTAGCGGGGAGACCCAGTACTTC.